The table lists the clone carrying this T cell receptor (beta chain) with a few counts. RNA transcripts provided the source from which TCR beta CDR3 regions were amplified. Primed by the HTBI set, a first-round RT-PCR was run on the TCR CDR3. Each CDR3 protein gets one entry after TCRdb re-called the multiplex PCR reads with MiXCR. The table has almost 500,000 distinct CDR3 sequences, 22% seen once. From germline, CDR1 is SGDLS and CDR2 YYNGEE. V was pared by 0 bases and J by 0 bases, with 10 bases between. The CDR3 consists of 15 residues. The entry originates in a study of T cells in Graves' hyperthyroidism and ophthalmopathy.

The TCR sequence derives from a woman aged 65 to 85 with Graves' ophthalmopathy. V and J are TRBV9 and TRBJ2-7; a weak D match, TRBD2 (5 bases). Sample: blood. CDR3 amino acids: CASSVGGSSSYEQYF. The CDR3 DNA follows: TGTGCCAGCAGCGTAGGTGGGAGTTCCTCCTACGAGCAGTACTTC.